A selection of T cell receptor beta chains follows, all from one sample in a study of cytomegalovirus exposure and HLA in healthy donors. Using immunoSEQ multiplex PCR, the repertoire was profiled, and TCRdb retains in-frame clones only, with some absent. The table lists about 170,000 clones, over 60% of them singletons. Specimen: PBMCs. The receptors here all came from a girl under 18 in good health and CMV-seronegative. Both conserved end residues are part of each CDR3. For some rows the clone size is stated as once, few or many, or as a class when expanded; others skip it.

v_call	j_call	clone_size	cdr3_aa
TRBV7-9	TRBJ2-5	-	CATSGRGLWETQYF
TRBV6-6	TRBJ1-2	-	CASRSTGEYGYTF
TRBV19	TRBJ2-5	-	CASSGSPETQYF
TRBV13	TRBJ1-2	-	CASSRPQGGGYTF
TRBV2	TRBJ2-7	-	CASSGQREQYF
TRBV29-1	TRBJ2-1	-	CSVAGTGGNEQFF
TRBV27	TRBJ1-5	-	CASSWGRGGNQPQHF
TRBV10-2	TRBJ1-5	-	CASRNYSNQPQHF
TRBV5-1	-	-	CASSPGQGPYEQYF
TRBV5-4	TRBJ1-2	-	CASSRDRGNYGYTF
TRBV19	TRBJ1-1	few	CASIGQQNTEAFF
TRBV30	TRBJ1-6	-	CAWCPQNNSPLHF
TRBV27	TRBJ1-3	-	CASSFRGSGNTIYF
TRBV5-1	TRBJ2-1	few	CASSLAPAGTRGNEQFF
TRBV6-5	TRBJ2-1	-	CASSPTGGDEQFF
TRBV9	TRBJ2-1	-	CASSVTGTGGFRRDNEQFF
TRBV10-3	TRBJ1-6	-	CAINPGSNNSPLHF
TRBV5-1	TRBJ2-3	-	CASSLEGGVGEDTQYF
TRBV15	TRBJ1-5	-	CATSSSGARNQPQHF
TRBV6-6	TRBJ1-3	-	CASSYSVQGSGNTIYF
TRBV6-1	TRBJ1-5	-	CASSVGGLSQPQHF
TRBV7-2	TRBJ1-5	few	CASSSLSYSNQPQHF
TRBV5-6	TRBJ1-2	few	CASSSKTGSFHYGYTF
TRBV5-1	TRBJ2-3	-	CASGVETSTDTQYF
TRBV6-1	TRBJ2-1	-	CASSEPRGGSTYNEQFF
TRBV7-6	TRBJ1-1	-	CASSGGDGEAFF
TRBV5-1	TRBJ2-5	-	CASSLGGRANGETQYF
TRBV9	TRBJ1-2	-	CASSNTLLRGEGYTF
TRBV27	TRBJ1-5	-	CASRTGASNQPQHF
TRBV19	TRBJ1-1	once	CASSIYGDTEAFF
TRBV5-1	TRBJ1-2	-	CASSLDGTGIYGYTF
TRBV18	TRBJ1-4	few	CASSPGGSKLFF
TRBV7-3	TRBJ2-2	-	CASSLTRLAGGTGELFF
TRBV7-9	TRBJ2-1	-	CASSLSSGGGYNEQFF
TRBV2	TRBJ2-2	-	CASSPERAGELFF
TRBV5-6	TRBJ1-1	few	CASSLTGVNTEAFF
TRBV27	TRBJ2-7	-	CASRRGDMNYEQYF
TRBV11-2	TRBJ1-5	once	CASSPVSGVSNQPQHF
TRBV6-1	TRBJ1-5	-	CASTRQADQPQHF
TRBV19	TRBJ1-2	-	CASSIAPTAGYTF
TRBV2	TRBJ2-1	-	CASDGTGGAYNEQFF
TRBV13	TRBJ2-4	-	CASTGQGYKNIQYF
TRBV5-6	TRBJ2-5	-	CASSPRDQETQYF
TRBV6-5	TRBJ2-7	-	CASRTGPGSEQYF
TRBV28	TRBJ1-5	few	CASSLGTGENQPQHF
TRBV4-1	TRBJ1-1	-	CASSQELGRTGWNTEAFF
TRBV6-5	TRBJ1-3	-	CATSPGTGNTIYF
TRBV7-2	TRBJ2-3	-	CASSLDWRGDGTDTQYF
TRBV7-2	TRBJ2-1	-	CASSPFNRNEQFF
TRBV29-1	TRBJ1-2	-	CSAGTGHGYTF
TRBV6-5	TRBJ1-5	-	CASSLMGTGDQPQHF
TRBV6-6	TRBJ1-1	-	CASNTGGMNTEAFF
TRBV7-2	TRBJ1-4	-	CASSLPRGGKLFF
TRBV6-1	TRBJ2-2	few	CASSEAFPTGELFF
TRBV2	TRBJ1-2	-	CASSEQDGVYGYTF